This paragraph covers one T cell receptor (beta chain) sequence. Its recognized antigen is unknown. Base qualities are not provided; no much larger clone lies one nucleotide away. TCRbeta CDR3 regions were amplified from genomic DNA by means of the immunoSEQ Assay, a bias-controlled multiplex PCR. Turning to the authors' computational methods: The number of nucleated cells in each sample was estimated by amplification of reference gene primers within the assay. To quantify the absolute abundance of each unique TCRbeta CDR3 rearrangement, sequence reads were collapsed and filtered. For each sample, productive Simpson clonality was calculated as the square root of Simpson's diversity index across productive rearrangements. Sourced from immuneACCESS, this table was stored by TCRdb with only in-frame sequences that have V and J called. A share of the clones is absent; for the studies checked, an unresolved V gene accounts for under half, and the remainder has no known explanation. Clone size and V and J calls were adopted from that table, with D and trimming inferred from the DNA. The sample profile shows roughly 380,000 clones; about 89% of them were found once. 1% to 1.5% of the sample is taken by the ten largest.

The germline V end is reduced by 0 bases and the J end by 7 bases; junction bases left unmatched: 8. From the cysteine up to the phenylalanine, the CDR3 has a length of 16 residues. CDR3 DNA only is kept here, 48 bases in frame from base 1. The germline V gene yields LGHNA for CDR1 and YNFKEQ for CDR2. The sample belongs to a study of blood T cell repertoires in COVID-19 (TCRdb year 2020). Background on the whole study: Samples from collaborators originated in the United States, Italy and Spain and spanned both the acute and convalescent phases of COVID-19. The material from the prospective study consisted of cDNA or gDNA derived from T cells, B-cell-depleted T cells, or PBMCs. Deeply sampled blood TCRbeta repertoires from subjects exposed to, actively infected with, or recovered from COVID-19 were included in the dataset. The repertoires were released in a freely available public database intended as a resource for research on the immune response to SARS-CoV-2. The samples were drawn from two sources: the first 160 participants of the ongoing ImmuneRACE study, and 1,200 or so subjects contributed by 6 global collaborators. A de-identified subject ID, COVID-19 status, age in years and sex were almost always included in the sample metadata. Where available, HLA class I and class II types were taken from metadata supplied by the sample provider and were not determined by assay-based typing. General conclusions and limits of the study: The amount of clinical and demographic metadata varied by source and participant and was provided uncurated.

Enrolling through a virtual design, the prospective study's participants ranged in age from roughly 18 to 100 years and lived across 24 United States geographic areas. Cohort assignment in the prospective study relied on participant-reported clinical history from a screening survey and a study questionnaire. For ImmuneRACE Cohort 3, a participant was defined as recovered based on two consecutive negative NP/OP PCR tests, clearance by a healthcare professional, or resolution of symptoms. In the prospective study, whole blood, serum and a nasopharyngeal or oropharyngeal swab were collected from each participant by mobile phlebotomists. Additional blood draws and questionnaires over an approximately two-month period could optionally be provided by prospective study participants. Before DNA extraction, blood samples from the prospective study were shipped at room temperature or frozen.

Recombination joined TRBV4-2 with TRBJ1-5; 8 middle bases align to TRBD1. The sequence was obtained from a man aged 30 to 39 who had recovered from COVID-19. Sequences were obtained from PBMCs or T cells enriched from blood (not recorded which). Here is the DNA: TGTGCCAGCAGCCAAGAGGAGGGACAGGCCTACCAGCCCCAGCATTTT. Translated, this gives CASSQEEGQAYQPQHF.